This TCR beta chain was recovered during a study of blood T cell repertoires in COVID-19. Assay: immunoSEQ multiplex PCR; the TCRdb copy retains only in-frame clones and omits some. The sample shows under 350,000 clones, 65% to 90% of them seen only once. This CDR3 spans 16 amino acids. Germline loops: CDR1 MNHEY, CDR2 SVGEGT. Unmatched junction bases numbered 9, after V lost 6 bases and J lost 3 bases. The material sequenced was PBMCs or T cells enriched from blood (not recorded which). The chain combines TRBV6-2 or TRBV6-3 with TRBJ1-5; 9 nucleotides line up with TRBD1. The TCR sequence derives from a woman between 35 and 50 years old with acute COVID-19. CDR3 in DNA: TGTGCCAGCAGCAGAGACGGGACAGGGTACAATCAGCCCCAGCATTTT. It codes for CASSRDGTGYNQPQHF.